Given below is one T cell receptor (beta chain) in context. The read terminates 3 residues ahead of where the CDR3 ends, so the germline J gene completes it. The repertoire was sequenced with immunoSEQ multiplex PCR; TCRdb's copy has only in-frame clones and lacks some. The sample's table shows under 45,000 clones. The sample originates from a study of T cells in women clearing cervical HPV infection. Study overall: Donors had HPV16-related CIN3 or worse; 2 had invasive cancer. No precancer developed; the control's incident HPV16 infection cleared within 12 months.

Germline loops: CDR1 KGHSH, CDR2 LQKENI. There are 16 residues in the CDR3. Each participant carried one incident cervical HPV16 infection only. This TCR was recovered from a woman between 18 and 69 years old with a cervical HPV16 infection that either progressed to CIN3+ or cleared (not recorded which). The chain joins TRBV18 to TRBJ2-2, with a weak D call TRBD1 (6 bases). The sequenced sample consisted of blood buffy coat. Here the CDR3 reads CASSQDRLLRGEKLFF. The sequenced part of the CDR3 DNA is TGTGCCAGCTCACAAGACAGGCTGTTAAGGGGCGAAAAG.